A selection of T cell receptor beta chains follows, all from one sample in a study of OX40 agonist ivuxolimab in advanced cancers. Only in-frame clones appear in the TCRdb table, and some are missing; sequencing was by immunoSEQ multiplex PCR. The sample carries about 58,000 clones, 70% to 90% recorded once. The source was CD4+ or CD8+ T cells sorted from blood, collected in a trial of the OX40 agonist ivuxolimab. These receptors were collected from an adult with an advanced solid tumor such as melanoma, head and neck, liver or kidney cancer. Each CDR3 is given with its conserved first and last residue. Fields, in order: V gene, D gene, J gene, CDR3 protein, CDR3 DNA. The D gene is left open where the match is weak.

>TRBV2|-|TRBJ1-1
CASCRDMNTEAFF
TGTGCCAGCTGCAGAGATATGAACACTGAAGCTTTCTTT
>TRBV5-1|TRBD2|TRBJ2-5
CASSLTGGSQETQYF
TGCGCCAGCAGCTTGACGGGAGGGTCCCAAGAGACCCAGTACTTC
>TRBV6-1|-|TRBJ1-5
CASSNSYSNQPQHF
TGTGCCAGCAGTAACAGCTATAGCAATCAGCCCCAGCATTTT
>TRBV4-2|-|TRBJ2-2
CASSQDRAADTELFF
TGTGCCAGCAGCCAAGATAGAGCAGCCGATACGGAGCTGTTTTTT
>TRBV19|TRBD1|TRBJ2-3
CASSTTGGDTQYF
TGTGCCAGTAGTACAACAGGGGGGGATACGCAGTATTTT
>TRBV29-1|TRBD1|TRBJ2-3
CSAKGQGTDTQYF
TGCAGCGCAAAGGGACAGGGCACAGATACGCAGTATTTT
>TRBV5-1|-|TRBJ2-5
CASSYNAPEETQYF
TGCGCCAGCAGCTATAACGCTCCGGAGGAGACCCAGTACTTC
>TRBV5-1|TRBD1|TRBJ2-6
CASSLEPTGAASGANVLTF
TGCGCCAGCAGCTTGGAGCCGACAGGGGCTGCCTCTGGGGCCAACGTCCTGACTTTC
>TRBV7-3|-|TRBJ1-1
CASSLGPDTEAFF
TGTGCCAGCAGCTTAGGCCCAGACACTGAAGCTTTCTTT
>TRBV27|-|TRBJ2-7
CASSLAGFADEQYF
TGTGCCAGCAGTTTAGCGGGATTTGCCGACGAGCAGTACTTC
>TRBV5-5|-|TRBJ2-5
CASSLVSENQETQYF
TGTGCCAGCAGCTTGGTTTCGGAGAACCAAGAGACCCAGTACTTC
>TRBV27|-|TRBJ2-2
CASSRTFPHPGELFF
TGTGCCAGCAGTCGTACTTTCCCCCATCCCGGGGAGCTGTTTTTT
>TRBV28|-|TRBJ2-1
CASKESGGSYNEQFF
TGTGCCAGCAAAGAGTCCGGTGGTAGTTACAATGAGCAGTTCTTC